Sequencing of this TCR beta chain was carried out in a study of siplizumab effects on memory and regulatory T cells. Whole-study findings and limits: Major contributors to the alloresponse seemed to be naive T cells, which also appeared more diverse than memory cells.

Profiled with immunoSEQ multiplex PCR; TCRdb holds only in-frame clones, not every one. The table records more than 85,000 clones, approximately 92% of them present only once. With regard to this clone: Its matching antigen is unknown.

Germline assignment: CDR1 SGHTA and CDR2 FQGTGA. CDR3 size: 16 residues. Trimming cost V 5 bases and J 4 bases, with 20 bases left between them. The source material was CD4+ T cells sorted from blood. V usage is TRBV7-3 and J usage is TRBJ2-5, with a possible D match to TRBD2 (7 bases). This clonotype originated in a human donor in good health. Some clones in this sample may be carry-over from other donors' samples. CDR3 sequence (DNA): TGTGCCAGCAGCCCCCTCATTGGGGGGGGGCTAGAGACCCAGTACTTC. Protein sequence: CASSPLIGGGLETQYF.